The text below deals with one TCR beta chain. Its specificity is unknown. The data were taken from a study of blood T cells in healthy people across ages. Study in general: Template switching picked up about one barcoded beta molecule for each two T cells.

Findings and caveats of the study: Significant beta diversity loss was already apparent by age approximately 40, declining roughly linearly.

The second PCR ran roughly 6 to 11 cycles with a sample-barcoded 5' primer and J-beta primers. Tags on each cDNA molecule came from a template-switch adaptor with 12 random nucleotides. TCRdb reanalysed the 5' RACE reads using MiXCR and keeps one entry per CDR3 protein. The sample includes hundreds of thousands of distinct CDR3 sequences, 48% of them seen just once. This CDR3 region has 14 residues. The V gene end was trimmed by 6 bases and the J gene end by 1 base; junction bases not matched to a gene: 3. Germline CDR1 MNHNY, CDR2 SVGAGI (reference sequence). Sequencing was carried out using blood. The chain links TRBV6-6 to TRBJ2-4; 7 bases line up with TRBD1. The TCR originated in a young man in good health. CDR3 nucleotide sequence: TGTGCCAGCAGGGAACAGGGGGCCAAAAACATTCAGTACTTC. Protein: CASREQGAKNIQYF.